The 29 T cell receptor beta chains in this list originate from one sample, sequenced in a study of blood T cell repertoires in COVID-19. The assay was immunoSEQ multiplex PCR, and TCRdb's table has in-frame clones only and misses some. The repertoire holds roughly 400,000 clones, with around 90% as singletons. Material for sequencing was PBMCs or T cells enriched from blood (not recorded which). Receptors were obtained from a woman in her thirties or forties with acute COVID-19.

The gene calls are TRBV15 and TRBJ2-6, with D perhaps matching TRBD1 (6 bases). Germline loops: CDR1 LNHNV, CDR2 YYDKDF (reference sequence). The CDR3 is 15 residues long. The V and J ends lost 7 bases and 2 bases respectively, with 12 bases between them. CDR3 region: CATTGHLTGANVLTF. In DNA, the CDR3 is TGTGCCACCACGGGACATCTTACTGGGGCCAACGTCCTGACTTTC.

The rearrangement joins TRBV30 to TRBJ1-2; D is unresolved. There are 13 residues in the CDR3. Germline CDR1 and CDR2: GTSNPN and SVGIG (reference sequence). V lost 0 bases and J 1 base, leaving 6 bases between the germline ends. The CDR3 sequence is CAWSVSFNYGYTF. The CDR3 DNA follows: TGTGCCTGGAGTGTATCTTTTAACTATGGCTACACCTTC.

The CDR3: CASSVGQGPAYGYTF. CDR3 DNA: TGTGCCAGCAGCGTCGGACAGGGACCTGCTTATGGCTACACCTTC. V usage is TRBV5-5 and J usage is TRBJ1-2; TRBD1 matches 8 bases. The CDR3 contains 15 residues. Losses at the gene ends were 4 bases for V and 5 bases for J; bases not matched to a gene: 10. Germline assignment: CDR1 SGHKS and CDR2 YYEKEE (reference sequence). Variable domain in full (rest from reference TRBV5-5 and TRBJ1-2): DAGVTQSPTHLIKTRGQQVTLRCSPISGHKSVSWYQQVLGQGPQFIFQYYEKEERGRGNFPDRFSARQFPNYSSELNVNALLLGDSALYLCASSVGQGPAYGYTFGSGTRLTVV.

The DNA for the CDR3 is TGCAGCGTTGAGGAGGGTGAAGCTTTCTTT. The encoded protein is CSVEEGEAFF. The chain joins TRBV29-1 to TRBJ1-1; D gene uncertain. Germline V gene data show CDR1 as SQVTM and CDR2 as ANQGSEA. The CDR3 extends over 10 amino acids. Trimming removed 3 bases from V and 7 bases from J, with 6 bases in between.

CDR3 nucleotides: TGTGCCACCAGAGGGCAGGGTGGCTACACCTTC. It translates to CATRGQGGYTF. The chain uses TRBV15 and TRBJ1-2; maybe TRBD1 (5 bases). CDR1 and CDR2 (germline): LNHNV, YYDKDF (reference sequence). The CDR3 consists of 11 residues. The V and J ends lost 6 bases and 7 bases respectively, with 9 bases between them.

The chain is built from TRBV9 and TRBJ2-2; tentatively, D is TRBD2 (5 bases). The CDR3 runs to 14 residues. The germline CDR1 and CDR2 sequences are SGDLS and YYNGEE. V lost 1 base and J 6 bases, leaving 10 bases between the germline ends. The CDR3, as DNA: TGTGCCAGCAGCGTACCGTCAGCGGCCGGGGAGCTGTTTTTT. Translated, it gives CASSVPSAAGELFF.

The V and J genes are TRBV4-1 and TRBJ2-1, with 8 bases matching TRBD1. This CDR3 contains 17 residues. CDR1 is MGHRA and CDR2 is YSYEKL in the germline V gene. Germline trimming cut 0 bases from V and 1 base from J; bases unmatched to any gene: 5. For the CDR3, the DNA is TGCGCCAGCAGCCAAGATGGACAGGGAAGGTCCTACAATGAGCAGTTCTTC. Its translation is CASSQDGQGRSYNEQFF.

DNA of the CDR3: TGTGCCAGCAGTCAGGGGTTGGGTTCACCCCTCCACTTT. Its translation is CASSQGLGSPLHF. The rearrangement links TRBV12-3 or TRBV12-4 to TRBJ1-6, with a weak D call TRBD1 (6 bases). V lost 5 bases and J 9 bases, leaving 11 bases between the germline ends. The CDR3 totals 13 residues.

This sequence joins TRBV9 and TRBJ1-5; 7 bases are shared with TRBD1. This CDR3 is built from 17 residues. Germline V lookup: CDR1 SGDLS, CDR2 YYNGEE. Trimming took 0 bases from V and 6 from J; bases not matched to a gene: 12. CDR3 in DNA: TGTGCCAGCAGCGTAGCTCACAGGGGAGTAGAGATTCAGCCCCAGCATTTT. It encodes CASSVAHRGVEIQPQHF.

This clone was seen more than once but under ten times. The chain couples TRBV6-1 to TRBJ1-5; the D is unclear. Trimming stripped 0 bases from V and 6 bases from J, with 9 bases between. This CDR3 contains 14 residues. Germline V CDR1 and CDR2: MNHNS, SASEGT. CDR3 residues: CASSEAVRGQPQHF. DNA of the CDR3: TGTGCCAGCAGTGAAGCGGTTCGGGGTCAGCCCCAGCATTTT.

The rearrangement joins TRBV12-3 or TRBV12-4 to TRBJ1-1; D uncertain. Trimming took 6 bases from V and 5 from J, leaving 13 bases between them. The length of the CDR3 is 13 residues. The CDR3 spells CASRGRVTTEAFF. CDR3 sequence (DNA): TGTGCCAGCAGGGGGAGGGTTACGACTGAAGCTTTCTTT.

V and J are TRBV6-5 and TRBJ1-5; D uncertain. Germline CDR1 and CDR2: MNHEY and SVGAGI. The CDR3 has 13 residues. Trimming took 5 bases from V and 2 from J, leaving 7 bases between them. The CDR3 region is CASSQQGNQPQHF. The CDR3 DNA reads TGTGCCAGCAGTCAGCAGGGCAATCAGCCCCAGCATTTT.

The chain is built from TRBV5-5 and TRBJ2-7, with TRBD2 identical over 7 bases. Germline CDR1 SGHKS, CDR2 YYEKEE (reference sequence). V shed 1 base and J 3 bases; nucleotides not matched to a gene: 7. This CDR3 has 15 amino acids. CDR3 nucleotide sequence: TGTGCCAGCAGCTTGTGGCTAGCGGAGGACTACGAGCAGTACTTC. Amino acids: CASSLWLAEDYEQYF.

This chain joins TRBV4-2 and TRBJ2-7, with D possibly being TRBD1 (5 bases). CDR1 and CDR2 from the germline V gene are LGHNA and YNFKEQ. This CDR3 is built from 14 residues. V lost 0 bases, J lost 6 bases, and 12 bases lay in between. CDR3 DNA: TGTGCCAGCAGCCAAGAAAATTTCCAGGGCGAGCAGTACTTC. Its protein product is CASSQENFQGEQYF.

This chain links TRBV15 with TRBJ1-1; 7 bases fit TRBD1. The CDR3 loop spans 15 amino acids. Looked up from germline, CDR1 is LNHNV and CDR2 is YYDKDF (reference sequence). J gave up 5 bases and V 4 bases, and 10 bases lay outside the gene matches. DNA of the CDR3: TGTGCCACCAGCATAGCAACTACAGGGGATACTGAAGCTTTCTTT. Its protein product is CATSIATTGDTEAFF.

The chain joins TRBV3-1 (or the pseudogene TRBV3-2) to TRBJ1-1; maybe TRBD1 (6 bases). CDR3 size: 13 residues. The germline gives CDR1 LGHDT, CDR2 YNNKEL (reference sequence). The V end lost 6 bases, the J end lost 5 bases, and 13 bases lay between the germline ends. CDR3 region: CASSSGVWTEAFF. CDR3 bases: TGTGCCAGCAGTTCAGGGGTTTGGACTGAAGCTTTCTTT.

The chain recombines TRBV5-1 with TRBJ1-2; TRBD1 is a possible D gene (5 bases). Per the germline V gene, CDR1 is SGHRS and CDR2 is YFSETQ. Trimming left V 0 bases short and J 2 bases short, with 11 bases between. This CDR3 has 15 residues. CDR3 residues: CASSLVPDSNYGYTF. Written as DNA, the CDR3 is TGCGCCAGCAGCTTGGTTCCAGACAGCAACTATGGCTACACCTTC.

Concerning this clone itself: Other DNA sequences in the sample encode the same CDR3. The chain recombines TRBV15 with TRBJ2-3, with TRBD1 as a possible D gene (5 bases). The CDR3 length is 16 residues. Germline V lookup: CDR1 LNHNV, CDR2 YYDKDF (reference sequence). V dropped 0 bases and J dropped 0 bases, with 10 bases sitting between them. The DNA of the CDR3 is TGTGCCACCAGCAGAGATCCAGGGCGGAGCACAGATACGCAGTATTTT. Residues: CATSRDPGRSTDTQYF.

The CDR3 region is CASSQTGGYNSPLHF. In nucleotides, the CDR3 is TGCGCCAGCAGCCAGACAGGGGGCTATAATTCACCCCTCCACTTT. This chain connects TRBV4-1 to TRBJ1-6; 9 nucleotides match TRBD1. The germline V gene encodes CDR1 MGHRA and CDR2 YSYEKL. The CDR3 has 15 amino acids. The trim removed 3 bases at V and 3 bases at J, leaving 0 bases unmatched.

The chain uses TRBV10-3 and TRBJ1-1, with 8 bases lining up with TRBD1. This CDR3 contains 15 residues. Germline V CDR1 and CDR2: ENHRY, SYGVKD. J gave up 0 bases and V 2 bases, and 2 bases lay outside the gene matches. CDR3 region: CAISEGQGVNTEAFF. The CDR3 DNA sequence: TGTGCCATCAGTGAGGGACAGGGAGTGAACACTGAAGCTTTCTTT.

The genes are TRBV19 and TRBJ2-6; 8 nucleotides line up with TRBD1. Unmatched junction bases numbered 6, after V lost 6 bases and J lost 2 bases. Looked up from germline, CDR1 is LNHDA and CDR2 is SQIVND (reference sequence). This CDR3 has 16 residues. CDR3 in amino acids: CASSPQGAAGANVLTF. Here the CDR3 DNA reads TGTGCCAGTAGCCCCCAGGGGGCTGCTGGGGCCAACGTCCTGACTTTC.

The chain carries TRBV6-5 and TRBJ2-3, with TRBD1 identical over 8 bases. V was pared by 6 bases and J by 1 base, with 6 bases of the junction left unmatched. The germline V gene has CDR1 MNHEY and CDR2 SVGAGI. The CDR3 loop spans 15 amino acids. The CDR3 sequence is CASRSDRVGTDTQYF. In nucleotides, the CDR3 is TGTGCCAGCAGATCGGACAGGGTTGGCACAGATACGCAGTATTTT.

The chain couples TRBV29-1 to TRBJ1-1; D is unclear. Trimming shortened V by 2 bases and J by 8 bases, and 12 bases separated the two germline ends. The CDR3 is 12 residues long. The germline gives CDR1 SQVTM, CDR2 ANQGSEA. The CDR3 DNA is TGCAGCGTTGAACAGGCCCGCATGGAAGCTTTCTTT. Translating it yields CSVEQARMEAFF.

This clone was seen once. The chain recombines TRBV11-2 with TRBJ1-1; 8 nucleotides agree with TRBD1. The CDR3 covers 15 residues. Germline values: CDR1 SGHAT, CDR2 FQNNGV. V gave up 1 base and J gave up 7 bases; unmatched junction bases: 8. The CDR3 region has the DNA TGTGCCAGCAGCTTAGTACGGACAGGGTCCGTTGAAGCTTTCTTT. It encodes CASSLVRTGSVEAFF.

The chain combines TRBV5-1 with TRBJ2-1, with 7 bases identical to TRBD1. The trim removed 4 bases at V and 9 bases at J, leaving 7 bases unmatched. The length of the CDR3 is 13 residues. The germline CDR1 and CDR2 sequences are SGHRS and YFSETQ. The CDR3 here is CASSPTGIGEQFF. Written as DNA, the CDR3 is TGCGCCAGCAGCCCGACAGGGATCGGTGAGCAGTTCTTC.

The V gene is TRBV29-1, the J gene TRBJ2-3; D perhaps matches TRBD2 (6 bases). This CDR3 has 13 residues. The germline gives CDR1 SQVTM, CDR2 ANQGSEA. With 6 bases removed from V and 5 bases from J, the gap between germline ends came to 15 bases. CDR3 sequence: CSVRPTRGDTQYF. CDR3 nucleotide sequence: TGCAGCGTAAGACCGACTAGGGGAGATACGCAGTATTTT.

This clone was detected once. This chain joins TRBV19 and TRBJ2-1; D possibly corresponds to TRBD2 (5 bases). This CDR3 has 15 amino acids. CDR1 and CDR2 (germline): LNHDA, SQIVND (reference sequence). The ends were cut back, 5 bases at V and 5 bases at J, with 16 bases in the middle. The CDR3 DNA follows: TGTGCCAGTAGTTTTGAGGGCCAGCGCAACAATGAGCAGTTCTTC. Translated: CASSFEGQRNNEQFF.

This clone was counted once. This chain uses TRBV2 with TRBJ1-6, with 9 bases lining up with TRBD1. CDR1 is SNHLY, CDR2 FYNNEI, per germline. J lost 7 bases, V lost 3 bases, and 4 bases had no gene match. The CDR3 extends over 15 amino acids. The CDR3 nucleotides are TGTGCCAGCAGTGACACCGGGACAGGGAATTCACCCCTCCACTTT. Translated, it gives CASSDTGTGNSPLHF. Filled out from reference TRBV2 and TRBJ1-6, the complete variable domain reads EPEVTQTPSHQVTQMGQEVILRCVPISNHLYFYWYRQILGQKVEFLVSFYNNEISEKSEIFDDQFSVERPDGSNFTLKIRSTKLEDSAMYFCASSDTGTGNSPLHFGNGTRLTVT.

V and J are TRBV5-6 and TRBJ1-1; a possible D gene is TRBD1 (6 bases). CDR1 is SGHDT and CDR2 is YYEEEE in the germline V gene. CDR3 length: 14 residues. Trimming stripped 4 bases from V and 6 bases from J, with 16 bases between. As DNA, the CDR3 is TGTGCCAGCAGCCGGGGGGGCCGGGGTCCTGAAGCTTTCTTT. Its translation is CASSRGGRGPEAFF.